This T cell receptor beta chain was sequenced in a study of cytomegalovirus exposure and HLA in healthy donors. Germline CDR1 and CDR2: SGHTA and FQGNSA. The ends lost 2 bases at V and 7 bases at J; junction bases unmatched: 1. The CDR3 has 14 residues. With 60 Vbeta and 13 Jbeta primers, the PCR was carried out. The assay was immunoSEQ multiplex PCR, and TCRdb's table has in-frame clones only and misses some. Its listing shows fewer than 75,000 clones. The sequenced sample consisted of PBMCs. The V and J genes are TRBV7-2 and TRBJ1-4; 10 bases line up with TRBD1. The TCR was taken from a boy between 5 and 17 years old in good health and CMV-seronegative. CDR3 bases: TGTGCCAGCAGCTTATGGGACAGGGGTGAAAAACTGTTTTTT. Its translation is CASSLWDRGEKLFF.